These 22 T cell receptor beta chains originate from one sample sequenced in a study of human T cells and chemical hapten exposure. Stated time point: patch test 1, 2 weeks after DPC sensitization. Treatment in this sample: therapeutic diphenylcyclopropenone sensitization with weekly scalp DPC. TCRdb analysed the RACE reads with MiXCR anew, one entry per CDR3 protein. The sample has around 190,000 distinct CDR3 sequences; approximately 20% are singletons. This sample comprised whole blood, obtained in connection with sensitization to the hapten diphenylcyclopropenone (DPC). The receptors originated from a woman in her forties or fifties with alopecia areata. Some clones in this sample may be carry-over from other donors' samples.

This clonotype appeared a few times. The chain is built from TRBV29-1 and TRBJ2-1; D gene ambiguous. V lost 6 bases, J lost 4 bases, and 16 bases lay in between. Germline V lookup: CDR1 SQVTM, CDR2 ANQGSEA. The CDR3 length is 14 residues. CDR3 sequence: CSVGNTILYNEQFF. The CDR3 coding sequence is TGCAGCGTGGGAAACACAATACTTTACAATGAGCAGTTCTTC.

This chain joins TRBV5-1 and TRBJ2-1, with 12 nucleotides matching TRBD2. Germline lookup yields CDR1 SGHRS and CDR2 YFSETQ. V lost 2 bases and J lost 0; bases outside the gene matches: 9. There are 19 residues in the CDR3. The CDR3 DNA reads TGCGCCAGCAGCTTTGGGCTAGCGGGAGGGCCGAGCTCCTACAATGAGCAGTTCTTC. It is translated as CASSFGLAGGPSSYNEQFF.

V usage is TRBV20-1 and J usage is TRBJ2-7; D might be TRBD2 (6 bases). This CDR3 is built from 15 residues. Germline V lookup: CDR1 DFQATT, CDR2 SNEGSKA (reference sequence). Between the trimmed V and J ends, which lost 6 bases and 5 bases, there was a span of 23 bases. CDR3 DNA: TGCAGTGCGGCGACAGCGGGTTTGTTTGGGAACGAGCAGTACTTC. It yields the protein CSAATAGLFGNEQYF.

The V gene is TRBV29-1, the J gene TRBJ1-2; the D gene is possibly TRBD1 (5 bases). The CDR3 sequence is 11 residues long. The V and J ends lost 8 bases and 8 bases respectively, with 15 bases between them. Germline CDR1 and CDR2: SQVTM and ANQGSEA. The CDR3 loop reads CSTGALWGYTF. The CDR3 DNA reads as TGCAGCACCGGGGCTCTATGGGGCTACACCTTC.

This clonotype was seen more than once but under ten times. The genes are TRBV9 and TRBJ2-2; D may be TRBD1 (5 bases). Deletions cut 0 bases from V and 5 bases from J, with 14 bases between. Germline V gives CDR1 SGDLS, CDR2 YYNGEE. This CDR3 is built from 16 residues. CDR3 sequence: CASSVETGHWTGELFF. DNA for the CDR3: TGTGCCAGCAGCGTAGAGACCGGACACTGGACCGGGGAGCTGTTTTTT.

This clonotype was seen a few times. J is TRBJ2-7 and V is TRBV20-1; the match to TRBD1 covers 8 bases. Per the germline V gene, CDR1 is DFQATT and CDR2 is SNEGSKA (reference sequence). This CDR3 has 13 residues. The ends lost 1 base at V and 5 bases at J; junction bases unmatched: 4. CDR3 in amino acids: CSARGTGTHEQYF. As DNA, the CDR3 is TGCAGTGCTAGAGGGACAGGGACCCACGAGCAGTACTTC.

This clonotype is judged large. The chain recombines TRBV4-2 with TRBJ2-7, with D perhaps TRBD1 or TRBD2 (6 bases each). Per the germline V gene, CDR1 is LGHNA and CDR2 is YNFKEQ. The germline V and J ends were trimmed by 4 bases and 1 base, with 17 bases remaining between them. The CDR3 has 16 amino acids. The DNA of the CDR3 is TGTGCCAGCAGCCGACCCACAGGAGGGGGGTCCTACGAGCAGTACTTC. Its translation: CASSRPTGGGSYEQYF.

This clonotype was counted only a few times. The genes are TRBV7-2 and TRBJ2-1, with D maybe TRBD2 (6 bases). Germline lookup yields CDR1 SGHTA and CDR2 FQGNSA. There are 15 residues in the CDR3. The V end lost 1 base, the J end lost 7 bases, and 14 bases lay between the germline ends. The DNA for the CDR3 is TGTGCCAGCAGCTTAGATAGCGGCCGATATAATGAGCAGTTCTTC. It yields the protein CASSLDSGRYNEQFF.

The V gene is TRBV5-1, the J gene TRBJ2-2, with 12 positions matching TRBD2. CDR1 is SGHRS, CDR2 YFSETQ, per germline. The CDR3 sequence is 16 residues long. Trimming at V came to 7 bases and at J to 7 bases, leaving 11 bases not matched to a gene. CDR3 bases: TGCGCCAGCCGAATAACTAGCGGGAGGAGGGACGGGGAGCTGTTTTTT. The encoded protein is CASRITSGRRDGELFF.

This clonotype showed up just a few times. The chain uses TRBV29-1 and TRBJ1-2; D unresolved. The CDR3 has 12 amino acids. V lost 3 bases and J lost 8, with 13 bases in between. Germline assignment: CDR1 SQVTM and CDR2 ANQGSEA. As DNA, the CDR3 is TGCAGCGTTGAGCTGGCAGGCCGGGGCTACACCTTC. Amino acids: CSVELAGRGYTF.

Only a few counts were recorded for this clonotype. This chain joins TRBV28 and TRBJ2-1, with D uncertain. V was pared by 6 bases and J by 9 bases, with 12 bases between. From germline, CDR1 is MDHEN and CDR2 SYDVKM. CDR3 length: 12 residues. The CDR3 sequence is CASRPSASEQFF. CDR3 sequence (DNA): TGTGCCAGCAGGCCGTCAGCGAGTGAGCAGTTCTTC.

The rearrangement links TRBV7-8 to TRBJ1-6; D is possibly TRBD1 (6 bases). V was shortened by 6 bases and J by 8 bases, with 17 bases between the two germline ends. Germline V CDR1 and CDR2: SGHVS, FQNEAQ. This CDR3 contains 15 residues. The chain's CDR3 is CASSTDPGVYSPLHF. CDR3 coding DNA: TGTGCCAGCAGTACAGATCCAGGGGTGTATTCACCCCTCCACTTT.

The V gene is TRBV29-1, the J gene TRBJ1-2; the match to TRBD1 covers 8 bases. CDR3 size: 11 residues. J gave up 5 bases and V 4 bases, and 0 bases lay outside the gene matches. Per the germline V gene, CDR1 is SQVTM and CDR2 is ANQGSEA. CDR3 nucleotides: TGCAGCGTTGGGACAGGGTATGGCTACACCTTC. The encoded protein is CSVGTGYGYTF.

The chain recombines TRBV9 with TRBJ1-1; 7 bases align to TRBD1. The germline V gene has CDR1 SGDLS and CDR2 YYNGEE. Trimming took 3 bases from V and 4 from J; bases not matched to a gene: 9. This CDR3 region has 15 residues. The DNA of the CDR3 is TGTGCCAGCAGCGCCTCCCAGGGGGTCGGCACTGAAGCTTTCTTT. Translated: CASSASQGVGTEAFF.

The chain has TRBV15 and TRBJ2-1, with 12 bases aligning to TRBD2. V gave up 2 bases and J gave up 2 bases; unmatched junction bases: 4. Germline-derived CDR1 and CDR2 are LNHNV and YYDKDF (reference sequence). This CDR3 is 17 amino acids long. CDR3 sequence: CATSRNRLAGAYNEQFF. The CDR3 DNA follows: TGTGCCACCAGCAGAAACAGACTAGCGGGAGCCTACAATGAGCAGTTCTTC. The full variable domain, in which reference TRBV15 and TRBJ2-1 provide the parts outside the CDR3, is DAMVIQNPRYQVTQFGKPVTLSCSQTLNHNVMYWYQQKSSQAPKLLFHYYDKDFNNEADTPDNFQSRRPNTSFCFLDIRSPGLGDTAMYLCATSRNRLAGAYNEQFFGPGTRLTVL.

This clonotype was seen only a few times. V usage is TRBV20-1 and J usage is TRBJ2-1, with 10 bases aligning to TRBD2. Germline V lookup: CDR1 DFQATT, CDR2 SNEGSKA (reference sequence). Losses at the gene ends were 3 bases for V and 1 base for J; bases not matched to a gene: 9. CDR3 size: 17 residues. CDR3 nucleotide sequence: TGCAGTGCTAGTGAAAGCGGGAGGGGACTGTCCTACAATGAGCAGTTCTTC. Amino acid sequence: CSASESGRGLSYNEQFF.

The chain links TRBV29-1 to TRBJ2-3, with 11 bases lining up with TRBD1. The CDR3 is made up of 14 amino acids. Per the germline V gene, CDR1 is SQVTM and CDR2 is ANQGSEA. V lost 5 bases, J lost 3 bases, and 4 bases stayed unmatched. The CDR3, as DNA: TGCAGCGTTTCGGGACAGGGGGTAACAGATACGCAGTATTTT. Its protein product is CSVSGQGVTDTQYF.

CDR3: CASSPALWVEHEQYF. CDR3 nucleotide sequence: TGTGCCAGCAGCCCCGCCTTGTGGGTAGAACACGAGCAGTACTTC. The chain carries TRBV12-3 or TRBV12-4 and TRBJ2-7; no firm D call. The CDR3 runs to 15 residues. The V gene lost 6 bases and the J gene lost 5 bases, with 20 bases spanning the gap.

This clonotype was seen a few times. V usage is TRBV7-2 and J usage is TRBJ2-7; D is possibly TRBD1 (6 bases). CDR1 and CDR2 from the germline V gene are SGHTA and FQGNSA. The V end was cut by 4 bases, the J end by 8 bases, with 15 bases between. The CDR3 is 13 residues long. CDR3 sequence (DNA): TGTGCCAGCAGCTCAGGGGCAAGTCGGAAGCAGTACTTC. Protein product: CASSSGASRKQYF.

This clonotype has just a few counts. V gene TRBV11-3 combines with J gene TRBJ2-7; D is tentatively TRBD1 or TRBD2 (6 bases each). CDR1 is SGHNT, CDR2 YENEEA, per germline. V dropped 7 bases and J dropped 0 bases, with 19 bases sitting between them. There are 16 residues in the CDR3. The CDR3 loop is CASTPRGLANSYEQYF. The CDR3 DNA sequence: TGTGCCAGCACCCCTCGGGGGCTAGCCAACTCCTACGAGCAGTACTTC. Together with reference TRBV11-3 and TRBJ2-7, the CDR3 gives the full variable domain: EAGVVQSPRYKIIEKKQPVAFWCNPISGHNTLYWYLQNLGQGPELLIRYENEEAVDDSQLPKDRFSAERLKGVDSTLKIQPAELGDSAVYLCASTPRGLANSYEQYFGPGTRLTVT.

The V gene is TRBV27, the J gene TRBJ2-1; the match to TRBD2 covers 14 bases. Germline lookup yields CDR1 MNHEY and CDR2 SMNVEV (reference sequence). CDR3 length: 16 residues. The J segment lost 3 bases and the V segment lost 5 bases, leaving 3 bases of the junction unmatched. The CDR3 region has the DNA TGTGCCAGCAGTGGGGGACTAGCGGGAGACTACAATGAGCAGTTCTTC. Translating gives CASSGGLAGDYNEQFF.

This clonotype was recorded a few times. V and J are TRBV20-1 and TRBJ2-3; tentative D call: TRBD2 (6 bases). CDR1 DFQATT and CDR2 SNEGSKA come from the germline V gene (reference sequence). V was clipped by 5 bases and J by 6 bases, with 12 bases between them. The CDR3 runs to 12 residues. The CDR3 here is CSARRVADTQYF. The CDR3 bases are TGCAGTGCTCGGAGGGTAGCGGATACGCAGTATTTT.